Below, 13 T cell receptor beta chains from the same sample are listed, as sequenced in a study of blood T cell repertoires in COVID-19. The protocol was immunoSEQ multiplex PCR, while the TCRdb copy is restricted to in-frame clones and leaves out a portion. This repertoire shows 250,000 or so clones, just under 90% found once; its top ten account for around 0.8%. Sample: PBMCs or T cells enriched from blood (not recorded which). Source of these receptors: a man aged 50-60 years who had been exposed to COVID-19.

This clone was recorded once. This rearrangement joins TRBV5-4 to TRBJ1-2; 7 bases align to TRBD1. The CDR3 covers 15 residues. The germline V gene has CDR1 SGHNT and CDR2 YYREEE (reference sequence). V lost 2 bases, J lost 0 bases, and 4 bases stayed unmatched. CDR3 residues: CASSFGTVSNYGYTF. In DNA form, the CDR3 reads TGTGCCAGCAGCTTTGGGACAGTTTCTAACTATGGCTACACCTTC.

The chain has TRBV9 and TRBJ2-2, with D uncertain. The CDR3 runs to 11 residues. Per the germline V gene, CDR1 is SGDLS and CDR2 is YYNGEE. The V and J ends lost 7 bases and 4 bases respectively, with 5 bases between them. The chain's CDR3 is CASSFTGELFF. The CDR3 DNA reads TGTGCCAGCTCCTTCACCGGGGAGCTGTTTTTT.

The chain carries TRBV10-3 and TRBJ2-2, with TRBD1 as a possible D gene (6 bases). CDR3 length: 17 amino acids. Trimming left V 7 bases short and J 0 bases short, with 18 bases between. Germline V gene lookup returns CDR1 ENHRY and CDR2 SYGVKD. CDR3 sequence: CAIKITTGTTNTGELFF. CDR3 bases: TGTGCCATCAAGATTACCACCGGGACAACGAACACCGGGGAGCTGTTTTTT.

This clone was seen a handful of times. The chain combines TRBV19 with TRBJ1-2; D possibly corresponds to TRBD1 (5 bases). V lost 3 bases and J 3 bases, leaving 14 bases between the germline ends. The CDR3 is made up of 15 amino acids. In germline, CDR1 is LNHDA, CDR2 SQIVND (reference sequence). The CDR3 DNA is TGTGCCAGTAGTATCGACAGTTGGGATTACTATGGCTACACCTTC. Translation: CASSIDSWDYYGYTF.

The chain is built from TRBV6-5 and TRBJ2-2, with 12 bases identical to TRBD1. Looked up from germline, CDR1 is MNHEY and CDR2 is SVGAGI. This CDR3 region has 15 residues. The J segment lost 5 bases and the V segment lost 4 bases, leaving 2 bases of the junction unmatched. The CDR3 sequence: CASSWDRGPTGELFF. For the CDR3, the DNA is TGTGCCAGCAGTTGGGACAGGGGGCCAACCGGGGAGCTGTTTTTT.

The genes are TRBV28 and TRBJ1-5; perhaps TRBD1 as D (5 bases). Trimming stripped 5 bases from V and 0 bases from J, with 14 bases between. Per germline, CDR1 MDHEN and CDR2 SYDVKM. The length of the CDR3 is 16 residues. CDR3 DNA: TGTGCCAGCAGTCCCTCGGGGGAGAGTAGCAATCAGCCCCAGCATTTT. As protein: CASSPSGESSNQPQHF.

CDR3 coding DNA: TGTGCCAGCAGGCGGATGGGCGGGGGCACAGATACGCAGTATTTT. Translation gives CASRRMGGGTDTQYF. V gene TRBV5-4 combines with J gene TRBJ2-3; weak D call: TRBD2 (6 bases). Trimming removed 5 bases at V and 1 base at J, with 14 bases between. The CDR3 runs to 15 residues. Germline CDR1 SGHNT, CDR2 YYREEE (reference sequence).

The chain's CDR3 is CATSTSGGGTDTQYF. CDR3 bases: TGTGCCACCAGTACAAGCGGGGGGGGCACAGATACGCAGTATTTT. The genes are TRBV24-1 and TRBJ2-3; 10 bases align to TRBD2. CDR3 length: 15 amino acids. Germline CDR1 reads KGHDR; CDR2 reads SFDVKD. V was pared by 6 bases and J by 1 base, with 3 bases of the junction left unmatched.

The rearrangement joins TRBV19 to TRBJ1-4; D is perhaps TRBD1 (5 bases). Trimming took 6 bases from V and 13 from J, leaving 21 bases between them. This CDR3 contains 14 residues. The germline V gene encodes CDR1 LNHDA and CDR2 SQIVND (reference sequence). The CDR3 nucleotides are TGTGCCAGTAGCGGGGCTGAGGTCGGGGGACTACTGTTTTTT. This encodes CASSGAEVGGLLFF.

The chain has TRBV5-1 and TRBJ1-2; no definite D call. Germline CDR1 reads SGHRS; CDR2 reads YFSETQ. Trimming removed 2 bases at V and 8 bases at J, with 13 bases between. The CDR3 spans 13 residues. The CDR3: CASSFVDGLGYTF. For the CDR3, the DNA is TGCGCCAGCAGCTTCGTAGACGGGTTAGGCTACACCTTC.

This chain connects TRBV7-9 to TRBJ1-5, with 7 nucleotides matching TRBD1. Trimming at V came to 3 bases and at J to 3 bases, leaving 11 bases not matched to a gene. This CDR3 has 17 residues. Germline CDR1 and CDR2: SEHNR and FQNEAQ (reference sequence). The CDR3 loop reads CASSFEEGTAFNQPQHF. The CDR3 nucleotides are TGTGCCAGCAGCTTTGAAGAGGGGACAGCTTTCAATCAGCCCCAGCATTTT. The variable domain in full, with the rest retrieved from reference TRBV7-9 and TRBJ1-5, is DTGVSQNPRHKITKRGQNVTFRCDPISEHNRLYWYRQTLGQGPEFLTYFQNEAQLEKSRLLSDRFSAERPKGSFSTLEIQRTEQGDSAMYLCASSFEEGTAFNQPQHFGDGTRLSIL.

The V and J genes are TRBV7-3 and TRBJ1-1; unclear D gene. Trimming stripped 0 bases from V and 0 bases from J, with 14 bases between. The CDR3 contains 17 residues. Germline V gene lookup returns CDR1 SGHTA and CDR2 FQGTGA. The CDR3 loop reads CASSLTSASNMNTEAFF. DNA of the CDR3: TGTGCCAGCAGCTTAACGTCAGCGTCCAACATGAACACTGAAGCTTTCTTT.

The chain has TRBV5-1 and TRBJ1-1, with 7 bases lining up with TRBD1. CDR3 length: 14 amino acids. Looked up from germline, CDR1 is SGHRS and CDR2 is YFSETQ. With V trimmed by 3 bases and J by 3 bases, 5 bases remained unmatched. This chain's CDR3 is CASSSTGFDTEAFF. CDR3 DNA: TGCGCCAGCAGCTCGACAGGGTTCGACACTGAAGCTTTCTTT.